The next 13 T cell receptor beta chains were all read from a single sample in a study of control samples from healthy donors and cancer patients. Produced via immunoSEQ multiplex PCR; TCRdb's table is partial and in-frame only. The table shows 70,000 to 100,000 clones, with 70% to 90% occurring only once. The sample comprised PBMCs. All receptors derive from a woman aged 60-75 years with head and neck cancer.

The V and J genes are TRBV30 and TRBJ1-2; D ambiguous. Germline CDR1 GTSNPN, CDR2 SVGIG (reference sequence). This CDR3 has 14 residues. V lost 0 bases to trimming and J lost 5 bases, with 13 bases between them. This chain's CDR3 is CAWSVRGSLYGYTF. The CDR3 bases are TGTGCCTGGAGTGTACGTGGGAGTTTGTATGGCTACACCTTC.

The chain uses TRBV5-1 and TRBJ1-1; D may be TRBD1 (6 bases). The CDR3 has 15 amino acids. From germline, CDR1 is SGHRS and CDR2 YFSETQ. V was trimmed by 3 bases and J by 0 bases, leaving 12 bases between them. The CDR3 reads CASSYGQSMNTEAFF. In DNA form, the CDR3 reads TGCGCCAGCAGCTATGGACAGAGCATGAACACTGAAGCTTTCTTT. The full variable domain, completed using reference TRBV5-1 and TRBJ1-1, is KAGVTQTPRYLIKTRGQQVTLSCSPISGHRSVSWYQQTPGQGLQFLFEYFSETQRNKGNFPGRFSGRQFSNSRSEMNVSTLELGDSALYLCASSYGQSMNTEAFFGQGTRLTVV.

The chain carries TRBV4-1 and TRBJ2-5, with a weak D call TRBD2 (6 bases). With 0 bases removed from V and 0 bases from J, the gap between germline ends came to 11 bases. The CDR3 runs to 16 residues. Germline V gives CDR1 MGHRA, CDR2 YSYEKL. For the CDR3, the DNA is TGCGCCAGCAGCCAAGATTCAGGGACTTACCAAGAGACCCAGTACTTC. This encodes CASSQDSGTYQETQYF.

The rearrangement uses TRBV28 and TRBJ2-6; D perhaps matches TRBD1 (5 bases). V was trimmed by 5 bases and J by 2 bases, leaving 10 bases between them. Germline values: CDR1 MDHEN, CDR2 SYDVKM. The CDR3 contains 15 residues. CDR3 loop: CASSLQVAGANVLTF. The CDR3 nucleotides are TGTGCCAGCAGTCTACAGGTCGCTGGGGCCAACGTCCTGACTTTC.

The V and J genes are TRBV7-6 and TRBJ2-2, with D unresolved. The V gene's germline CDR1 is SGHVS and CDR2 FNYEAQ. V was cut by 1 base and J by 5 bases, with 2 bases left in between. The CDR3 spans 12 residues. CDR3 in DNA: TGTGCCAGCAGCTTAGATACCGGGGAGCTGTTTTTT. Its translation: CASSLDTGELFF. The entire variable domain, with the rest obtained from reference TRBV7-6 and TRBJ2-2, is as follows: GAGVSQSPRYKVTKRGQDVALRCDPISGHVSLYWYRQALGQGPEFLTYFNYEAQQDKSGLPNDRFSAERPEGSISTLTIQRTEQRDSAMYRCASSLDTGELFFGEGSRLTVL.

This chain connects TRBV21-1 to TRBJ1-5. TRBV21-1 is a pseudogene. The CDR3 is 14 amino acids. CDR3 sequence (DNA): TGTGCCAGCACGAAACGAGAATCGGCCCAGCCCCAGCATTTT. This sequence encodes CASTKRESAQPQHF.

The chain is built from TRBV7-8 and TRBJ2-1; 8 bases agree with TRBD2. The V segment lost 5 bases and the J segment 4 bases; nucleotides outside the gene matches: 7. The CDR3 is made up of 15 amino acids. The germline V gene has CDR1 SGHVS and CDR2 FQNEAQ. CDR3 residues: CASSRVAGNYNEQFF. CDR3 bases: TGTGCCAGCAGCCGAGTAGCGGGGAATTACAATGAGCAGTTCTTC.

The chain combines TRBV7-6 with TRBJ2-3; tentative D call: TRBD1 (6 bases). Germline CDR1 SGHVS, CDR2 FNYEAQ. The CDR3 is 14 amino acids. The V end lost 4 bases, the J end lost 8 bases, and 16 bases lay between the germline ends. The CDR3: CASSSYRVLGTQYF. The CDR3 bases are TGTGCCAGCAGCTCATACAGGGTACTGGGTACGCAGTATTTT. The full variable domain, in which reference TRBV7-6 and TRBJ2-3 provide the parts outside the CDR3, is GAGVSQSPRYKVTKRGQDVALRCDPISGHVSLYWYRQALGQGPEFLTYFNYEAQQDKSGLPNDRFSAERPEGSISTLTIQRTEQRDSAMYRCASSSYRVLGTQYFGPGTRLTVL.

The rearrangement joins TRBV5-5 to TRBJ2-2, with a tentative D call TRBD1 (5 bases). V gave up 1 base and J gave up 1 base, with 8 bases separating them. This CDR3 has 15 residues. Germline CDR1 SGHKS, CDR2 YYEKEE (reference sequence). As DNA, the CDR3 is TGTGCCAGCAGCTTGAGAACAGGGAACACCGGGGAGCTGTTTTTT. It encodes CASSLRTGNTGELFF.

This sequence joins TRBV5-1 and TRBJ2-1; 11 bases fit TRBD2. CDR3 length: 15 residues. V lost 4 bases, J lost 7 bases, and 7 bases stayed unmatched. CDR1 and CDR2 from the germline V gene are SGHRS and YFSETQ. CDR3 amino acids: CASSQLAGEVNEQFF. The CDR3 DNA reads TGCGCCAGCAGCCAACTAGCGGGAGAGGTAAATGAGCAGTTCTTC.

This clone was observed a single time. The CDR3 DNA is TGTGCCAGCAGCCATAAAGACGGGACTAGTCAGTATTTT. It encodes CASSHKDGTSQYF. V usage is TRBV3-1 (or the pseudogene TRBV3-2) and J usage is TRBJ2-3; TRBD2 aligns across 8 bases. V was pared by 3 bases and J by 12 bases, with 8 bases of the junction left unmatched. This CDR3 has 13 residues. Per the germline V gene, CDR1 is LGHDT and CDR2 is YNNKEL (reference sequence).

The rearrangement joins TRBV5-4 to TRBJ2-5; no clear D gene. Germline V gene sequence: CDR1 SGHNT, CDR2 YYREEE (reference sequence). CDR3 length: 14 amino acids. V dropped 0 bases and J dropped 2 bases, with 8 bases sitting between them. CDR3 region: CASSLGSGQETQYF. As DNA, the CDR3 is TGTGCCAGCAGCTTGGGGTCAGGACAAGAGACCCAGTACTTC.

This clone was counted a single time. The V and J genes are TRBV5-6 and TRBJ2-3, with TRBD1 as a possible D gene (5 bases). CDR1 and CDR2 (germline): SGHDT, YYEEEE. The CDR3 extends over 15 amino acids. V gave up 3 bases and J gave up 4 bases, with 15 bases separating them. CDR3 nucleotides: TGTGCCAGCAGCTCCGATGGGGCGGATGCAGATACGCAGTATTTT. Its protein product is CASSSDGADADTQYF.